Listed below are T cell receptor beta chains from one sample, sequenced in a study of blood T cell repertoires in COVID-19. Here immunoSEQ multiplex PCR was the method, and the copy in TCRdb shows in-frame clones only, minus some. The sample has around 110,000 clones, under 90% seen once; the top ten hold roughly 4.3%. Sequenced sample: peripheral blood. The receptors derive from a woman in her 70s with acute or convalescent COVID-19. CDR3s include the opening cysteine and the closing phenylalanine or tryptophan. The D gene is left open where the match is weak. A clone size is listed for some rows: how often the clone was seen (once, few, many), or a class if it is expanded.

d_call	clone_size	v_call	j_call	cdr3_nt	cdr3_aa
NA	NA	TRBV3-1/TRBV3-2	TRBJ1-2	TGTGCCAGCAGCCCCGGGGTAGCTAACTATGGCTACACCTTC	CASSPGVANYGYTF
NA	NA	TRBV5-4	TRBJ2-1	TGTGCCAGCGGATCCGGGACAAACTACAATGAGCAGTTCTTC	CASGSGTNYNEQFF
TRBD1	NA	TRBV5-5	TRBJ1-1	TGTGCCAGCAGCCCCCTCGGACAGGCGAACACTGAAGCTTTCTTT	CASSPLGQANTEAFF
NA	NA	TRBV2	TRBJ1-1	TGTGCCAGCAAGGTGGGAGGGCCTGAAGCTTTCTTT	CASKVGGPEAFF
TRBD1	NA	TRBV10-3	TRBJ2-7	TGTGCCACCGGGACAGAGTCCTACGAGCAGTACTTC	CATGTESYEQYF
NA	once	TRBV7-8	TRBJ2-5	TGTGCCAGCAGCTTAGAGAGGGGGTGGCACTTC	CASSLERGWHF
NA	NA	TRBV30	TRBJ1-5	TGTGCCTGGAGTGTTAGCGTCAATAGCAATCAGCCCCAGCATTTT	CAWSVSVNSNQPQHF
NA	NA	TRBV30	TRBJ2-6	TGTGCCTGGAATCGGGGGACCGGGGCCAACGTCCTGACTTTC	CAWNRGTGANVLTF
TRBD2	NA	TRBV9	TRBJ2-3	TGTGCCAGCAGCGGTAGCGGGGGTCTCACAGATACGCAGTATTTT	CASSGSGGLTDTQYF
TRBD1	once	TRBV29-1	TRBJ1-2	TGCAGCGTTGAATCGTGGACAGGGGCGAGGGGCTACACCTTC	CSVESWTGARGYTF